Sequencing of this T cell receptor beta chain was carried out in a study of cytomegalovirus exposure and HLA in healthy donors. V was clipped by 6 bases and J by 6 bases, with 15 bases between them. The length of the CDR3 is 13 residues. The germline V gene has CDR1 KGHSH and CDR2 LQKENI. Assay: immunoSEQ multiplex PCR; the TCRdb copy retains only in-frame clones and omits some. This table holds some 250,000 clones, around 87% found once. The sequence was obtained from a young woman in good health and CMV-seronegative. The material sequenced was PBMCs. The V call is TRBV18, the J call TRBJ2-7; tentatively, D is TRBD2 (5 bases). The CDR3 coding sequence is TGTGCCAGCTCTCCCGACACTAGAGGCGAGCAGTACTTC. It encodes CASSPDTRGEQYF.